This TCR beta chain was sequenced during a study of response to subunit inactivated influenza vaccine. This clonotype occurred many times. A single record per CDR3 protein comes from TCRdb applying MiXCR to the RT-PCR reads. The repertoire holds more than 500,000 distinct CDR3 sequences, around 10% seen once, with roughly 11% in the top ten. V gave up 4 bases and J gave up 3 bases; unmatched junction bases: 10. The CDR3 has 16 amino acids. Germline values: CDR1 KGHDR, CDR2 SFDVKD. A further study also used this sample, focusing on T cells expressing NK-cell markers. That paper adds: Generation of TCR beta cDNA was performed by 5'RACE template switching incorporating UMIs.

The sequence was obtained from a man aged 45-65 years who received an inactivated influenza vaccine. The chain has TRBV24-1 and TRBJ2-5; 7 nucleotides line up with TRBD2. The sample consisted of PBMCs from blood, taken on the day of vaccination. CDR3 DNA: TGTGCCACCAGTGACCCGACCGGGACTAAGGAAGAGACCCAGTACTTC. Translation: CATSDPTGTKEETQYF.